Listed below are T cell receptor beta chains from one sample, sequenced in a study of PD-L1 blockade in urothelial cancer. Clones were read by immunoSEQ multiplex PCR, and TCRdb kept only the in-frame ones, dropping some. The sample records tens of thousands of clones, 91% being singletons. The input for sequencing was PBMCs, taken around atezolizumab (anti-PD-L1) treatment. Source of these receptors: a woman over 75 with urothelial cancer. CDR3s leave out the opening cysteine and the closing phenylalanine or tryptophan.

j_call v_call cdr3_aa
TRBJ1-2 TRBV7-2 ASSLGGQVYGYT
TRBJ1-1 TRBV18 ASSGGVTEAF
TRBJ2-7 TRBV10-2 ASSEGTGKYEQY
TRBJ2-1 TRBV13 ASSARLASGYNEQF
TRBJ1-5 TRBV28 ASSLPDRSNQPQH
TRBJ2-3 TRBV19 ASSPRGDTDTQY
TRBJ1-5 TRBV30 AWRGAGNQPQH
TRBJ2-2 TRBV27 ASSPWGLAGAKNTGELF
TRBJ2-3 TRBV7-2 ASSDRPGSGDTQY
TRBJ2-5 TRBV7-2 ASGVRRAGETQY
TRBJ1-3 TRBV9 ASSTRPGYSGNTIY
TRBJ1-1 TRBV9 ASSAGRAPRGTEAF
TRBJ1-2 TRBV28 ASSLRPFREGYT
TRBJ2-5 TRBV27 ASSPGLPGGETQY
TRBJ2-2 TRBV5-1 ASSLAASGTPNTGELF
TRBJ1-1 TRBV6-5 ASSYFGNTEAF
TRBJ2-3 TRBV30 AWRGPVSTDTQY
TRBJ2-2 TRBV7-3 ASSLFGGGATGELF
TRBJ2-3 TRBV7-9 ASSPGGTSGRGTQY
TRBJ2-5 TRBV18 ASSPRQQETQY
TRBJ2-1 TRBV5-4 ASSLATSGALSEQF
TRBJ1-5 TRBV6-1 ASTPDSQPQH
TRBJ1-2 TRBV7-6 ASSLGRARYGYT
TRBJ2-2 TRBV7-8 ASSPGGLGTGELF
TRBJ2-2 TRBV5-6 ASSTSTSGSVGELF
TRBJ2-1 TRBV10-3 AITSTSATSYNEQF
TRBJ2-1 TRBV5-1 ASRFGRGNNEQF
TRBJ2-1 TRBV28 ASTAGEGEQF
TRBJ1-4 TRBV2 ASSASRLSNEKLF
TRBJ1-1 TRBV7-7 ASSNRENTEAF
TRBJ2-1 TRBV7-9 ASSPDWTSGNNEQF
TRBJ1-3 TRBV18 ASSPETGTRGNTIY
TRBJ2-1 TRBV18 ASSPPSDNEQF
TRBJ1-2 TRBV29-1 SVVTGGDYGYT
TRBJ1-2 TRBV14 ASSQEGRGIEGYT